A single sample gave rise to the 18 T cell receptor beta chains below, sequenced in a study of PD-1 blockade in classical Hodgkin lymphoma. There was relapse after autologous stem cell transplantation in every patient, and there was variation in brentuximab vedotin exposure. Profiling relied on immunoSEQ multiplex PCR, and the TCRdb table lists in-frame clones only, not all of them. The repertoire holds roughly 92,000 clones, roughly 92% seen once, with less than 3.5% in the top ten. This material consisted of peripheral blood mononuclear cells (PBMCs), taken at baseline. Source of these receptors: a human donor with classical Hodgkin lymphoma.

This chain links TRBV19 with TRBJ2-5; 8 bases match TRBD1. The V gene's germline CDR1 is LNHDA and CDR2 SQIVND (reference sequence). The CDR3 extends over 17 amino acids. V lost 3 bases and J lost 1; bases outside the gene matches: 10. The CDR3 nucleotides are TGTGCCAGTAGTATCGGCAGGGGGCGAGAGGGCCAAGAGACCCAGTACTTC. Translating gives CASSIGRGREGQETQYF.

V gene TRBV30 combines with J gene TRBJ2-5; no reliable D call. CDR1 GTSNPN and CDR2 SVGIG come from the germline V gene (reference sequence). Trimming removed 5 bases from V and 5 bases from J, with 15 bases in between. The CDR3 runs to 13 residues. Here the CDR3 DNA reads TGTGCCTGGGACGCATTAGGTGGGGAGACCCAGTACTTC. It yields the protein CAWDALGGETQYF.

The J gene is TRBJ2-2, the V gene TRBV14; D is unresolved. Deletions cut 1 base from V and 3 bases from J, with 6 bases between. Germline CDR1 is SGHDN and CDR2 is FVKESK. This CDR3 spans 14 amino acids. The CDR3 sequence: CASSQAKYTGELFF. CDR3 in DNA: TGTGCCAGCAGCCAAGCTAAATACACCGGGGAGCTGTTTTTT.

V usage is TRBV9 and J usage is TRBJ2-5, with 8 bases lining up with TRBD1. With 3 bases clipped from V and 4 bases from J, the junction kept 2 bases outside the gene matches. The CDR3 sequence is 13 residues long. Per germline, CDR1 SGDLS and CDR2 YYNGEE. The CDR3 nucleotides read TGTGCCAGCAGCGGCGACAGGGGAGAGACCCAGTACTTC. This translates into CASSGDRGETQYF. The variable domain in full, completed from reference TRBV9 and TRBJ2-5, reads DSGVTQTPKHLITATGQRVTLRCSPRSGDLSVYWYQQSLDQGLQFLIQYYNGEERAKGNILERFSAQQFPDLHSELNLSSLELGDSALYFCASSGDRGETQYFGPGTRLLVL.

This sequence joins TRBV7-3 and TRBJ1-1; D gene ambiguous. The CDR3 runs 13 residues. Germline lookup yields CDR1 SGHTA and CDR2 FQGTGA. V dropped 7 bases and J dropped 8 bases, with 17 bases sitting between them. CDR3 nucleotide sequence: TGTGCCAGCAAGGAGATCCCTCAAGGGGAAGCTTTCTTT. It codes for CASKEIPQGEAFF.

The chain links TRBV10-2 to TRBJ1-1; no clear D. V was pared by 4 bases and J by 2 bases, with 14 bases between. CDR1 is WSHSY, CDR2 SAAADI, per germline. This CDR3 spans 15 amino acids. The CDR3 loop reads CASSGGRRLNTEAFF. The CDR3 DNA is TGCGCCAGCAGTGGCGGGCGTAGGCTTAACACTGAAGCTTTCTTT.

The rearrangement links TRBV28 to TRBJ1-2; D remains unclear. V was cut by 4 bases and J by 8 bases, with 14 bases left in between. Germline CDR1 reads MDHEN; CDR2 reads SYDVKM. The CDR3 covers 13 residues. The CDR3 region has the DNA TGTGCCAGCAGTTACGCGGAAGGGCGGGGCTACACCTTC. This sequence encodes CASSYAEGRGYTF.

The chain uses TRBV19 and TRBJ2-1; 8 nucleotides align to TRBD1. Germline values: CDR1 LNHDA, CDR2 SQIVND (reference sequence). This CDR3 is 14 amino acids long. With 3 bases clipped from V and 2 bases from J, the junction kept 0 bases outside the gene matches. CDR3 residues: CASSMGQAYNEQFF. Written as DNA, the CDR3 is TGTGCCAGTAGTATGGGACAGGCCTACAATGAGCAGTTCTTC.

This chain links TRBV11-1 with TRBJ1-2; the D is unclear. CDR1 SGHAT and CDR2 FQDESV come from the germline V gene (reference sequence). The CDR3 runs to 13 residues. Trimming stripped 5 bases from V and 8 bases from J, with 15 bases between. The CDR3 nucleotides are TGTGCCAGCAGCCCGACGGCGGTGGACGGCTACACCTTC. Its translation: CASSPTAVDGYTF. Full variable domain (rest looked up from reference TRBV11-1 and TRBJ1-2): EAEVAQSPRYKITEKSQAVAFWCDPISGHATLYWYRQILGQGPELLVQFQDESVVDDSQLPKDRFSAERLKGVDSTLKIQPAELGDSAMYLCASSPTAVDGYTFGSGTRLTVV.

This clone is a singleton in its sample. At one end, the junction sequence differs from germline, possibly due to a read error. The chain couples TRBV19 to TRBJ2-1, with 12 bases matching TRBD2. Germline lookup yields CDR1 LNHDA and CDR2 SQIVND (reference sequence). This CDR3 is 15 amino acids long. The DNA for the CDR3 is TGTGCCAGTAGTATGAAGGGAACTAGCGGGAGGTACCTGGTCTTC. This codes for CASSMKGTSGRYLVF.

This chain uses TRBV28 with TRBJ2-1, with 8 nucleotides matching TRBD2. The CDR3 length is 14 residues. V was pared by 7 bases and J by 6 bases, with 8 bases of the junction left unmatched. Germline CDR1 is MDHEN and CDR2 is SYDVKM. The CDR3 DNA reads TGTGCCAGCAAGCCGGGACTAGACCCCAATGAGCAGTTCTTC. This sequence encodes CASKPGLDPNEQFF.

V usage is TRBV6-5 and J usage is TRBJ2-5; D unclear. This CDR3 has 15 amino acids. The V end was cut by 7 bases, the J end by 1 base, with 16 bases between. Germline V CDR1 and CDR2: MNHEY, SVGAGI. The CDR3 here is CASIVTPLRQETQYF. The CDR3 nucleotides are TGTGCCAGCATTGTAACCCCGTTGCGCCAAGAGACCCAGTACTTC.

The V gene is TRBV7-9, the J gene TRBJ1-2; D uncertain. The germline V gene has CDR1 SEHNR and CDR2 FQNEAQ (reference sequence). Trimming took off 2 bases at V and 0 bases at J, with 10 bases between the two ends. The CDR3 runs to 15 residues. The CDR3 nucleotides read TGTGCCAGCAGCTTATCAGAAGGGTCTAACTATGGCTACACCTTC. This translates into CASSLSEGSNYGYTF. The variable domain in full, completed from reference TRBV7-9 and TRBJ1-2, reads DTGVSQNPRHKITKRGQNVTFRCDPISEHNRLYWYRQTLGQGPEFLTYFQNEAQLEKSRLLSDRFSAERPKGSFSTLEIQRTEQGDSAMYLCASSLSEGSNYGYTFGSGTRLTVV.

This chain links TRBV2 with TRBJ1-1; possible D gene TRBD1, 6 bases. Germline V gives CDR1 SNHLY, CDR2 FYNNEI. The CDR3 contains 13 residues. V lost 8 bases and J lost 6, with 16 bases in between. The CDR3 loop is CASPSQGGAEAFF. The CDR3 DNA reads as TGTGCCAGCCCATCACAGGGTGGGGCTGAAGCTTTCTTT.

This chain's CDR3 is CASSPSSKISGRAFGETQYF. DNA of the CDR3: TGCGCCAGCAGCCCATCATCAAAAATTAGCGGGAGGGCCTTTGGAGAGACCCAGTACTTC. V is TRBV4-1 and J is TRBJ2-5; the match to TRBD2 covers 11 bases. V shed 4 bases, J shed 4 bases, and the junction held 20 bases outside the gene matches. The CDR3 has 20 amino acids. Germline values: CDR1 MGHRA, CDR2 YSYEKL.

The J gene is TRBJ2-7, the V gene TRBV10-1, with D perhaps matching TRBD1 (5 bases). Germline V lookup: CDR1 WNHNN, CDR2 SYGVQD (reference sequence). The CDR3 sequence is 14 residues long. Trimming shortened V by 4 bases and J by 7 bases, and 17 bases separated the two germline ends. For the CDR3, the DNA is TGCGCCAGCAGTGGGGGCGCATTCAGGTGGGAGCAGTACTTC. It yields the protein CASSGGAFRWEQYF.

This clone has a handful of counts. The CDR3, as DNA: TGCGCCAGCAGCTTGGTTGGGGCAGGTAGGCGAGCTTTCTTT. Encoded protein: CASSLVGAGRRAFF. This sequence joins TRBV5-1 and TRBJ1-1; tentatively, D is TRBD1 (5 bases). Deletions cut 0 bases from V and 10 bases from J, with 16 bases between. Germline assignment: CDR1 SGHRS and CDR2 YFSETQ. The CDR3 is 14 residues long.

The chain joins TRBV2 to TRBJ2-5; 11 bases align to TRBD2. The V gene's germline CDR1 is SNHLY and CDR2 FYNNEI. The CDR3 sequence is 18 residues long. V shed 2 bases, J shed 0 bases, and the junction held 8 bases outside the gene matches. CDR3 sequence (DNA): TGTGCCAGCAGTGAACCTCCTAGCGGGGGGTCGTACCAAGAGACCCAGTACTTC. Protein: CASSEPPSGGSYQETQYF. Full variable domain (outside the CDR3, taken from reference TRBV2 and TRBJ2-5): EPEVTQTPSHQVTQMGQEVILRCVPISNHLYFYWYRQILGQKVEFLVSFYNNEISEKSEIFDDQFSVERPDGSNFTLKIRSTKLEDSAMYFCASSEPPSGGSYQETQYFGPGTRLLVL.